The subject of this entry is one TCR beta chain. Antigen unknown. These data come from a study of T cell responses to AZD1222 COVID-19 vaccine. V lost 3 bases and J 5 bases, leaving 11 bases between the germline ends. The germline gives CDR1 MDHEN, CDR2 SYDVKM. This CDR3 is 13 amino acids long. Study results and limitations: Clonal diversity may have been underestimated, and the donors were mostly white British, with more females than males.

Profiling relied on immunoSEQ multiplex PCR, and the TCRdb table lists in-frame clones only, not all of them. The sample has roughly 150,000 clones, 80% to 95% seen once. Sample: peripheral blood, taken 28 days after the second AZD1222 dose. The chain couples TRBV28 to TRBJ2-7, with D perhaps matching TRBD1 (6 bases). This sequence originates from an adult who received the AZD1222 COVID-19 vaccine. CDR3: CASSFPGVDEQYF. The CDR3 region has the DNA TGTGCCAGCAGTTTCCCAGGGGTTGACGAGCAGTACTTC.